Shown below are 25 T cell receptor beta chains from a single sample sequenced in a study of patients and donors after allogeneic stem cell transplantation. TCRdb recomputed calls from the RT-PCR reads with MiXCR, one row per CDR3 protein. The sample shows hundreds of thousands of distinct CDR3 sequences, about 38% of them seen only once. Sequenced sample: blood, either unsorted or a sorted T cell fraction (not recorded which). Every receptor here comes from a human donor who was either an allogeneic HSCT recipient or a stem cell or donor lymphocyte infusion donor (not recorded which). It is not recorded whose cells these are; they may come from a transplant donor.

The rearrangement uses TRBV5-1 and TRBJ2-4, with TRBD1 matching over 7 bases. V was pared by 4 bases and J by 1 base, with 11 bases of the junction left unmatched. The CDR3 is made up of 17 amino acids. Per the germline V gene, CDR1 is SGHRS and CDR2 is YFSETQ. CDR3 DNA sequence: TGCGCCAGCAGCCGAGTGACAGGGATCGGGGCCAAAAACATTCAGTACTTC. Translated: CASSRVTGIGAKNIQYF.

This chain uses TRBV7-2 with TRBJ2-2; D is undetermined. V shed 1 base and J shed 1 base, with 10 bases lying between them. Germline CDR1 SGHTA, CDR2 FQGNSA. CDR3 size: 16 residues. The DNA for the CDR3 is TGTGCCAGCAGCTTAGAGGCTCCCCTGAACACCGGGGAGCTGTTTTTT. Translation: CASSLEAPLNTGELFF.

This clonotype has a handful of counts. The genes are TRBV12-3 or TRBV12-4 and TRBJ2-1, with TRBD1 as a possible D gene (5 bases). The V end lost 5 bases, the J end lost 4 bases, and 15 bases lay between the germline ends. The CDR3 is 15 amino acids. CDR3 region: CASSPRQGKYNEQFF. The CDR3 DNA reads TGTGCCAGCAGTCCCCGGCAGGGAAAGTACAATGAGCAGTTCTTC.

The J gene is TRBJ2-7, the V gene TRBV12-3 or TRBV12-4; 8 bases fit TRBD1. The junction had 6 bases not matched to a gene; V was cut back by 0 bases and J by 5 bases. The CDR3 has 15 residues. This CDR3 reads CASSLAWTGRDEQYF. The CDR3, as DNA: TGTGCCAGCAGTTTAGCGTGGACAGGGAGAGACGAGCAGTACTTC.

This chain uses TRBV24-1 with TRBJ2-5; perhaps D is TRBD1 or TRBD2 (5 bases each). This CDR3 has 14 amino acids. The V gene's germline CDR1 is KGHDR and CDR2 SFDVKD. Trimming removed 0 bases from V and 4 bases from J, with 8 bases in between. This chain's CDR3 is CATSDLSGTETQYF. CDR3 sequence (DNA): TGTGCCACCAGTGATTTGTCCGGGACAGAGACCCAGTACTTC.

This clonotype occurred a few times. Here the CDR3 DNA reads TGCAGTGCTAGAGATCCGAACCATGGCTACACCTTC. Residues: CSARDPNHGYTF. The V call is TRBV20-1, the J call TRBJ1-2; D is ambiguous. With 0 bases removed from V and 6 bases from J, the gap between germline ends came to 8 bases. The germline V gene encodes CDR1 DFQATT and CDR2 SNEGSKA (reference sequence). The CDR3 has 12 amino acids.

CDR3 nucleotides: TGTGCCAGCAGACAGAGACAGGGCCCCACCGGGGAGCTGTTTTTT. Translation gives CASRQRQGPTGELFF. This rearrangement joins TRBV6-2 or TRBV6-3 to TRBJ2-2; 7 nucleotides line up with TRBD1. The J segment lost 4 bases and the V segment lost 6 bases, leaving 8 bases of the junction unmatched. Germline CDR1 is MNHEY and CDR2 is SVGEGT. This CDR3 is 15 amino acids long.

This chain links TRBV30 with TRBJ1-5, with a tentative D call TRBD1 (5 bases). V lost 3 bases and J 1 base, leaving 7 bases between the germline ends. The CDR3 totals 13 residues. Germline CDR1 is GTSNPN and CDR2 is SVGIG (reference sequence). The CDR3 DNA sequence: TGTGCCTGGAGGAGGGACAGCAATCAGCCCCAGCATTTT. Protein product: CAWRRDSNQPQHF.

The rearrangement uses TRBV4-1 and TRBJ2-2, with D unresolved. Germline V lookup: CDR1 MGHRA, CDR2 YSYEKL. The length of the CDR3 is 12 residues. The V end was cut by 1 base, the J end by 7 bases, with 4 bases between. CDR3 loop: CASSQGGGELFF. The DNA for the CDR3 is TGCGCCAGCAGCCAAGGGGGCGGGGAGCTGTTTTTT.

This clonotype was seen only a few times. The rearrangement links TRBV7-8 to TRBJ1-2; TRBD1 is a possible D gene (5 bases). V gave up 5 bases and J gave up 4 bases, with 11 bases separating them. The CDR3 is made up of 13 amino acids. Germline loops: CDR1 SGHVS, CDR2 FQNEAQ. DNA of the CDR3: TGTGCCAGCAGCCAGACAGAGGTCTATGGCTACACCTTC. Translated: CASSQTEVYGYTF. The whole variable domain, remainder taken from reference TRBV7-8 and TRBJ1-2, is GAGVSQSPRYKVAKRGQDVALRCDPISGHVSLFWYQQALGQGPEFLTYFQNEAQLDKSGLPSDRFFAERPEGSVSTLKIQRTQQEDSAVYLCASSQTEVYGYTFGSGTRLTVV.

The chain couples TRBV12-3 or TRBV12-4 to TRBJ1-1, with 9 bases matching TRBD1. With V trimmed by 4 bases and J by 6 bases, 6 bases remained unmatched. This CDR3 spans 14 amino acids. The CDR3 bases are TGTGCCAGCAGTTCGCGGACAGGGGCTCCTGAAGCTTTCTTT. It encodes CASSSRTGAPEAFF.

The chain joins TRBV6-6 to TRBJ1-6; D possibly corresponds to TRBD1 (5 bases). CDR1 is MNHNY, CDR2 SVGAGI, per germline (reference sequence). The CDR3 sequence is 15 residues long. Deletions cut 4 bases from V and 7 bases from J, with 14 bases between. CDR3 in DNA: TGTGCCAGCAGTTCCCGGATCCAGGGAAATTCACCCCTCCACTTT. Translation gives CASSSRIQGNSPLHF.

This clonotype showed up just a few times. The chain couples TRBV10-3 to TRBJ2-5; a weak D match, TRBD1 (6 bases). The ends were cut back, 2 bases at V and 5 bases at J, with 12 bases in the middle. This CDR3 is 14 amino acids long. CDR1 and CDR2 from the germline V gene are ENHRY and SYGVKD. Here the CDR3 DNA reads TGTGCCATCAGTGAGGACAGGCCTTGGGAGACCCAGTACTTC. Protein sequence: CAISEDRPWETQYF.

This clonotype turned up a few times. The genes are TRBV5-1 and TRBJ1-6; a possible D gene is TRBD1 (5 bases). This CDR3 comprises 14 residues. The V end lost 1 base, the J end lost 8 bases, and 10 bases lay between the germline ends. CDR1 is SGHRS, CDR2 YFSETQ, per germline. The CDR3 loop is CASSLWGNHSPLHF. The CDR3 region has the DNA TGCGCCAGCAGCTTGTGGGGGAATCATTCACCCCTCCACTTT.

The chain joins TRBV7-8 to TRBJ1-5; possibly TRBD1 for D (5 bases). The germline CDR1 and CDR2 sequences are SGHVS and FQNEAQ. The CDR3 length is 16 residues. V shed 5 bases and J shed 0 bases, with 14 bases lying between them. The CDR3 DNA reads as TGTGCCAGCAGCCGTGGGACGGCCCATAGCAATCAGCCCCAGCATTTT. Translation gives CASSRGTAHSNQPQHF.

The V call is TRBV20-1, the J call TRBJ2-1; TRBD2 is a possible D gene (6 bases). The germline CDR1 and CDR2 sequences are DFQATT and SNEGSKA (reference sequence). V lost 4 bases and J lost 0, with 16 bases in between. This CDR3 comprises 16 residues. Written as DNA, the CDR3 is TGCAGTGCTAAACTTTGGCGGGGACCCTCCTACAATGAGCAGTTCTTC. The encoded protein is CSAKLWRGPSYNEQFF.

This chain links TRBV24-1 with TRBJ1-6; D possibly corresponds to TRBD1 (5 bases). Germline assignment: CDR1 KGHDR and CDR2 SFDVKD. This CDR3 is 16 amino acids long. V was pared by 4 bases and J by 8 bases, with 17 bases between. CDR3 region: CATSDPRRTNDSPLHF. The DNA for the CDR3 is TGTGCCACCAGTGACCCTAGGAGGACAAACGATTCACCCCTCCACTTT.

This clonotype was seen more than once but under ten times. The rearrangement uses TRBV20-1 and TRBJ1-5, with TRBD1 matching 7 bases. Germline V gene lookup returns CDR1 DFQATT and CDR2 SNEGSKA (reference sequence). Unmatched junction bases numbered 7, after V lost 4 bases and J lost 7 bases. The CDR3 totals 13 residues. Written as DNA, the CDR3 is TGCAGTGCTAAGCCGGACAGGCCGCAGCCCCAGCATTTT. Encoded protein: CSAKPDRPQPQHF.

This clonotype was counted a few times. The rearrangement links TRBV10-3 to TRBJ1-1, with D possibly matching TRBD1 (5 bases). The CDR3 consists of 12 residues. V gave up 10 bases and J gave up 10 bases, with 19 bases separating them. The germline V gene has CDR1 ENHRY and CDR2 SYGVKD. CDR3 in amino acids: CATGDGVSRAFF. In DNA, the CDR3 is TGTGCCACGGGGGACGGAGTGAGTAGAGCTTTCTTT.

This clonotype was detected only a few times. CDR3 DNA: TGCGCCAGCAGCCAAGATCCGGCCCCAACGTACTCTGGAAACACCATATATTTT. Translating gives CASSQDPAPTYSGNTIYF. The chain recombines TRBV4-1 with TRBJ1-3; D ambiguous. The CDR3 contains 18 residues. The germline V gene has CDR1 MGHRA and CDR2 YSYEKL. V was clipped by 0 bases and J by 0 bases, with 15 bases between them.

The chain uses TRBV7-2 and TRBJ1-1; no firm D call. Looked up from germline, CDR1 is SGHTA and CDR2 is FQGNSA. The CDR3 has 13 amino acids. V was pared by 5 bases and J by 1 base, with 8 bases between. The CDR3 is CASSTGRNTEAFF. Here the CDR3 DNA reads TGTGCCAGCAGCACCGGCAGGAACACTGAAGCTTTCTTT.

In its sample, this clonotype was seen a few times. This chain connects TRBV5-1 to TRBJ1-4; 7 bases are shared with TRBD1. Germline CDR1 is SGHRS and CDR2 is YFSETQ. CDR3 length: 15 residues. The V gene end was trimmed by 4 bases and the J gene end by 6 bases; junction bases not matched to a gene: 9. The CDR3 DNA sequence: TGCGCCAGCAGCCCCTACAGGGGTAAGGATGAAAAACTGTTTTTT. This translates into CASSPYRGKDEKLFF.

This clonotype came up once. The chain combines TRBV9 with TRBJ1-3, with D unresolved. This CDR3 has 15 residues. V lost 6 bases and J lost 3, with 16 bases in between. The germline gives CDR1 SGDLS, CDR2 YYNGEE. The CDR3 coding sequence is TGTGCCAGCAATCGGGAGGGAAACCTTGGAAACACCATATATTTT. This sequence encodes CASNREGNLGNTIYF. Full variable domain (remainder filled in from reference TRBV9 and TRBJ1-3): DSGVTQTPKHLITATGQRVTLRCSPRSGDLSVYWYQQSLDQGLQFLIQYYNGEERAKGNILERFSAQQFPDLHSELNLSSLELGDSALYFCASNREGNLGNTIYFGEGSWLTVV.

The chain employs TRBV11-2 and TRBJ2-1; D is perhaps TRBD2 (6 bases). The CDR3 consists of 15 residues. Germline CDR1 reads SGHAT; CDR2 reads FQNNGV. Trimming removed 5 bases at V and 7 bases at J, with 18 bases between. CDR3 residues: CASSPWRDRVNEQFF. CDR3 DNA sequence: TGTGCCAGCAGCCCTTGGCGGGACCGAGTTAATGAGCAGTTCTTC.

This clonotype was seen a handful of times. This chain uses TRBV12-3 or TRBV12-4 with TRBJ2-6; no definite D call. V lost 3 bases, J lost 0 bases, and 6 bases lay in between. The CDR3 is 15 amino acids. CDR3 bases: TGTGCCAGCAGTTTCTGGGTCTCTGGGGCCAACGTCCTGACTTTC. Its translation: CASSFWVSGANVLTF.